The TCR beta chain under discussion was sequenced for a study of T-cell reconstitution after alpha-beta-depleted transplantation in children. In this sample, this clonotype turned up a few times. Unique molecular identifiers featured in how the TCRbeta library was prepared. TCRdb ran MiXCR on the PCR reads and lists one entry per CDR3 protein. The sample lists nearly 550,000 distinct CDR3 sequences, around 20% occurring once. V shed 4 bases, J shed 8 bases, and the junction held 15 bases outside the gene matches. This CDR3 has 17 amino acids. Germline CDR1 SGHTS, CDR2 YDEGEE. This clonotype was obtained from a human donor who donated a stem cell graft to a child with acute lymphoblastic leukemia. Material: PBMCs from the stem cell graft donor, obtained from the stem cell graft. The gene calls are TRBV5-8 and TRBJ2-1; 10 bases agree with TRBD2. The CDR3 bases are TGTGCCAGCAGCGGGGGCATAGCGGGAGGCGGCCACGATGAGCAGTTCTTC. Amino acid sequence: CASSGGIAGGGHDEQFF.